This is a list of T cell receptor beta chains from one sample in a study of regulatory T cells in long-lasting Graves disease. Via MiXCR, TCRdb re-called the multiplex PCR reads, giving one row per CDR3 protein. The sample shows approximately 400,000 distinct CDR3 sequences, 20% to 25% of them seen only once. The sample in question was peripheral blood mononuclear cells (PBMCs), obtained when the disease was refractory, from a patient treated with antithyroid drugs. The source of these receptors is a woman in her thirties or forties with Graves disease. The conserved cysteine and the conserved F or W are not part of the CDR3 here. The order of the fields is J gene, clone size, CDR3 length, V gene, CDR3 protein. Expanded clones get a size class; other rows say once, few or many, or leave the size out.

J gene: TRBJ2-1
clone size: NA
CDR3 length: 12
V gene: TRBV28
CDR3 protein: ASSLSASYNEQF

J gene: TRBJ1-1
clone size: few
CDR3 length: 11
V gene: TRBV29-1
CDR3 protein: SVEDWMGTEAF

J gene: TRBJ1-5
clone size: NA
CDR3 length: 13
V gene: TRBV7-8
CDR3 protein: ASTLFEDRNQPQH

J gene: TRBJ1-3
clone size: NA
CDR3 length: 12
V gene: TRBV30
CDR3 protein: ASTVTGIGNTIY

J gene: TRBJ2-7
clone size: NA
CDR3 length: 12
V gene: TRBV5-1
CDR3 protein: ASTFIAGDYEQY

J gene: TRBJ1-1
clone size: NA
CDR3 length: 12
V gene: TRBV7-2
CDR3 protein: ASSFWTVNTEAF

J gene: TRBJ2-7
clone size: few
CDR3 length: 10
V gene: TRBV12-3/TRBV12-4
CDR3 protein: ASSTYSYEQY

J gene: TRBJ2-2
clone size: NA
CDR3 length: 9
V gene: TRBV29-1
CDR3 protein: SVVRTGELF

J gene: TRBJ2-2
clone size: many
CDR3 length: 13
V gene: TRBV6-5
CDR3 protein: ASSYDVPNTGELF

J gene: TRBJ2-7
clone size: few
CDR3 length: 10
V gene: TRBV5-1
CDR3 protein: ASRLTTYEQY

J gene: TRBJ2-5
clone size: many
CDR3 length: 13
V gene: TRBV7-9
CDR3 protein: ASSQMEHLQETQY

J gene: TRBJ2-1
clone size: few
CDR3 length: 11
V gene: TRBV11-1
CDR3 protein: ASLLAIGYEQF

J gene: TRBJ2-7
clone size: many
CDR3 length: 10
V gene: TRBV20-1
CDR3 protein: SARPGNYEQY

J gene: TRBJ2-1
clone size: few
CDR3 length: 14
V gene: TRBV28
CDR3 protein: ASSFRDYYSYNEQF

J gene: TRBJ2-2
clone size: NA
CDR3 length: 13
V gene: TRBV6-5
CDR3 protein: ASSYSIMSAGELF

J gene: TRBJ2-1
clone size: NA
CDR3 length: 13
V gene: TRBV11-2
CDR3 protein: ASRPFGGRPYEQF

J gene: TRBJ1-5
clone size: many
CDR3 length: 11
V gene: TRBV6-1
CDR3 protein: ASTQYPYQPQH

J gene: TRBJ2-2
clone size: NA
CDR3 length: 12
V gene: TRBV7-9
CDR3 protein: ASSLWLAPGELF

J gene: TRBJ1-5
clone size: many
CDR3 length: 11
V gene: TRBV12-3/TRBV12-4
CDR3 protein: ASSLLGRQPQH

J gene: TRBJ2-7
clone size: few
CDR3 length: 12
V gene: TRBV5-1
CDR3 protein: ASSFDPTSNEQY

J gene: TRBJ2-1
clone size: few
CDR3 length: 13
V gene: TRBV6-5
CDR3 protein: ASSYGREAYNEQF

J gene: TRBJ2-7
clone size: many
CDR3 length: 14
V gene: TRBV6-1
CDR3 protein: ASKGQGGGSSYEQY

J gene: TRBJ2-7
clone size: few
CDR3 length: 13
V gene: TRBV27
CDR3 protein: ASSFLEAKSYEQY

J gene: TRBJ2-2
clone size: few
CDR3 length: 11
V gene: TRBV28
CDR3 protein: ASSDRVSGELF

J gene: TRBJ2-7
clone size: many
CDR3 length: 10
V gene: TRBV28
CDR3 protein: ASSYGGLEQY

J gene: TRBJ1-5
clone size: NA
CDR3 length: 15
V gene: TRBV28
CDR3 protein: ASSSGQGARSNQPQH

J gene: TRBJ1-4
clone size: NA
CDR3 length: 12
V gene: TRBV20-1
CDR3 protein: SALGGATNEKLF

J gene: TRBJ1-1
clone size: NA
CDR3 length: 12
V gene: TRBV3-1
CDR3 protein: ASSPRTGGLGAF

J gene: TRBJ2-2
clone size: few
CDR3 length: 14
V gene: TRBV6-1
CDR3 protein: ASSDLNWGNTGELF

J gene: TRBJ1-4
clone size: few
CDR3 length: 14
V gene: TRBV5-4
CDR3 protein: ASSIWTGAAREKLF

J gene: TRBJ2-1
clone size: few
CDR3 length: 13
V gene: TRBV27
CDR3 protein: ASSLGLPNYNEQF

J gene: TRBJ2-7
clone size: few
CDR3 length: 13
V gene: TRBV7-2
CDR3 protein: ASSLGEAGPYEQY

J gene: TRBJ2-6
clone size: few
CDR3 length: 15
V gene: TRBV6-5
CDR3 protein: ASSYSPGGAGANVLT

J gene: TRBJ2-7
clone size: many
CDR3 length: 13
V gene: TRBV27
CDR3 protein: ASRKGTERTYEQY

J gene: TRBJ2-7
clone size: NA
CDR3 length: 11
V gene: TRBV29-1
CDR3 protein: SVLGSDSYEQY

J gene: TRBJ2-7
clone size: many
CDR3 length: 17
V gene: TRBV6-1
CDR3 protein: ASSHRRSRAFAYTYEQY

J gene: TRBJ1-5
clone size: NA
CDR3 length: 12
V gene: TRBV19
CDR3 protein: ASSKGQVNRPQH

J gene: TRBJ2-7
clone size: NA
CDR3 length: 16
V gene: TRBV5-1
CDR3 protein: ASSLAATSDSLSYEQY

J gene: TRBJ2-3
clone size: NA
CDR3 length: 13
V gene: TRBV28
CDR3 protein: ASSSTSGSGDTQY

J gene: TRBJ2-7
clone size: NA
CDR3 length: 13
V gene: TRBV29-1
CDR3 protein: SVKPRGTSSYVQY

J gene: TRBJ2-7
clone size: NA
CDR3 length: 12
V gene: TRBV5-6
CDR3 protein: ASSLRGIPYEQY